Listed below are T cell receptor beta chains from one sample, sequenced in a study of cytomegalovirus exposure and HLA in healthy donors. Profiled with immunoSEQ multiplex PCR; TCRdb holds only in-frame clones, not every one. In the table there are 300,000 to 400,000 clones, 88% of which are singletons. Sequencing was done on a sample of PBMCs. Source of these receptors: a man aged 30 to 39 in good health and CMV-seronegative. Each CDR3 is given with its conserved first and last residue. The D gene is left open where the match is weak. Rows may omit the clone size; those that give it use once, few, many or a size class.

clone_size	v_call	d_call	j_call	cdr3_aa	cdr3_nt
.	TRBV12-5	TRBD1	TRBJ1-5	CASGIQGQGKVAGQPQHF	TGTGCTAGTGGCATCCAAGGACAGGGTAAAGTGGCAGGTCAGCCCCAGCATTTT
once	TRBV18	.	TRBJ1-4	CASSPIQGTEKLFF	TGTGCCAGCTCACCTATACAGGGAACTGAAAAACTGTTTTTT
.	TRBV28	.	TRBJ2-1	CASSLAGFDEQFF	TGTGCCAGCAGTTTGGCCGGGTTCGATGAGCAGTTCTTC
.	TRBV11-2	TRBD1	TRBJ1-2	CASSLGTGPNF	TGTGCCAGCAGCTTAGGGACAGGGCCTAACTTC
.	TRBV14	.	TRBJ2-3	CASSLELVWGTDTQYF	TGTGCCAGCAGCCTCGAACTAGTTTGGGGCACAGATACGCAGTATTTT
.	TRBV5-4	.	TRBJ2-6	CASSESGANVLTF	TGTGCCAGCAGCGAGTCTGGGGCCAACGTCCTGACTTTC
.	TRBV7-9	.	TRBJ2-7	CASSRPKTGSYEQYF	TGTGCCAGCAGCCGACCTAAGACAGGATCCTACGAGCAGTACTTC
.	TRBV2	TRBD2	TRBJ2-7	CASSEPGLAYEQYF	TGTGCCAGCAGTGAACCGGGACTAGCTTACGAGCAGTACTTC
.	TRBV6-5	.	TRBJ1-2	CASRSNYGYTF	TGTGCCAGCAGATCAAACTATGGCTACACCTTC
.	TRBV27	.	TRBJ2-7	CASSPGVTYEQYF	TGTGCCAGCAGTCCAGGGGTCACCTACGAGCAGTACTTC